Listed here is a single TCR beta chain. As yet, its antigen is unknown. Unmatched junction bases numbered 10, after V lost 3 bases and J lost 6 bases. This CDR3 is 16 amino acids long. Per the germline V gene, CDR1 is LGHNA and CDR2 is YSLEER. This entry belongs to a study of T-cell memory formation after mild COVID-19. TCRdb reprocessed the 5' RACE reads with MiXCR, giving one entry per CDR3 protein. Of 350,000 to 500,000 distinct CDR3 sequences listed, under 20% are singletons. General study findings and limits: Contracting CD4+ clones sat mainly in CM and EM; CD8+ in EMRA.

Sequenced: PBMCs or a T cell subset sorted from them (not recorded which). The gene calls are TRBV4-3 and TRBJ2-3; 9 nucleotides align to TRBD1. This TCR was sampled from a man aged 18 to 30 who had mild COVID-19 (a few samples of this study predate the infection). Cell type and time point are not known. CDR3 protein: CASSHAIGQGLDTQYF. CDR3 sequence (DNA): TGCGCCAGCAGCCACGCAATCGGACAGGGGTTGGATACGCAGTATTTT.